The 10 T cell receptor beta chains presented below share a single source sample, sequenced in a study of T cell repertoires in cytomegalovirus infection. No antigen has been identified for these receptors. TCRdb processed the reads anew with MiXCR; each CDR3 protein has one entry. The sample records under 500,000 distinct CDR3 sequences, about 42% being singletons. Sample: cultured PBMCs, taken from culture after CMV antigen stimulation. The origin of the receptors is a human donor in good health (CMV status not recorded). Some clones in this sample may be carry-over from other donors' samples.

This clonotype was detected only a few times. The chain carries TRBV28 and TRBJ1-5; D gene uncertain. The V gene's germline CDR1 is MDHEN and CDR2 SYDVKM. The CDR3 totals 13 residues. V was clipped by 3 bases and J by 4 bases, with 7 bases between them. The CDR3 here is CASSLIGNQPQHF. DNA of the CDR3: TGTGCCAGCAGTTTGATTGGGAATCAGCCCCAGCATTTT.

The J gene is TRBJ2-5, the V gene TRBV6-1; 8 bases agree with TRBD2. The CDR3 is made up of 17 amino acids. The V segment lost 5 bases and the J segment 2 bases; nucleotides outside the gene matches: 13. The germline CDR1 and CDR2 sequences are MNHNS and SASEGT. The CDR3 loop reads CASSQRLWGTSQETQYF. For the CDR3, the DNA is TGTGCCAGCAGTCAACGTTTGTGGGGGACTAGTCAAGAGACCCAGTACTTC.

This clonotype turned up a few times. The chain carries TRBV12-3 or TRBV12-4 and TRBJ1-6; D is unclear. The germline V and J ends were trimmed by 5 bases and 13 bases, with 15 bases remaining between them. CDR3 length: 13 residues. CDR3 in DNA: TGTGCCAGCAGTCCGGGTGCGATATTCCCCCTCCACTTT. This codes for CASSPGAIFPLHF.

The chain recombines TRBV28 with TRBJ1-2, with D maybe TRBD1 (5 bases). The germline V and J ends were trimmed by 2 bases and 6 bases, with 10 bases remaining between them. The CDR3 spans 13 residues. In germline, CDR1 is MDHEN, CDR2 SYDVKM. CDR3 sequence: CASSLSRANGYTF. The CDR3 bases are TGTGCCAGCAGTTTAAGCAGGGCCAATGGCTACACCTTC.

J is TRBJ2-1 and V is TRBV12-3 or TRBV12-4; TRBD2 matches 8 bases. Trimming removed 7 bases from V and 2 bases from J; junction bases left unmatched: 10. CDR3 length: 16 residues. This CDR3 is CASTTRGGFTYNEQFF. Here the CDR3 DNA reads TGTGCCAGCACCACCCGGGGGGGATTCACCTACAATGAGCAGTTCTTC.

The gene calls are TRBV7-8 and TRBJ1-1, with D uncertain. Germline V gives CDR1 SGHVS, CDR2 FQNEAQ. V was cut by 2 bases and J by 5 bases, with 12 bases left in between. The CDR3 has 14 residues. CDR3 coding DNA: TGTGCCAGCAGCTTAACCTGGGGAGGAACTGAAGCTTTCTTT. Translated, it gives CASSLTWGGTEAFF.

CDR3 amino acids: CASKPGLAGNNEQFF. The CDR3 nucleotides are TGTGCCAGCAAACCCGGACTAGCGGGAAACAATGAGCAGTTCTTC. The genes are TRBV6-6 and TRBJ2-1, with 12 bases lining up with TRBD2. This CDR3 region has 15 residues. Germline loops: CDR1 MNHNY, CDR2 SVGAGI (reference sequence). J gave up 5 bases and V 7 bases, and 6 bases lay outside the gene matches.

The rearrangement uses TRBV6-6 and TRBJ2-7, with D possibly matching TRBD2 (7 bases). Trimming stripped 10 bases from V and 2 bases from J, with 18 bases between. The CDR3 is 14 amino acids. The germline gives CDR1 MNHNY, CDR2 SVGAGI (reference sequence). The CDR3 nucleotides are TGTGCCACGAGGGGGGGAGGGCCGCCCTACGAGCAGTACTTC. The encoded protein is CATRGGGPPYEQYF.

This clonotype has just a few counts. This rearrangement joins TRBV12-3 or TRBV12-4 to TRBJ1-3; D unresolved. Trimming shortened V by 7 bases and J by 0 bases, and 10 bases separated the two germline ends. The CDR3 contains 14 residues. CDR3 region: CASTPPASGNTIYF. The CDR3 nucleotides are TGTGCCAGCACCCCCCCGGCCTCTGGAAACACCATATATTTT.

The sample holds a few counts of this clonotype. This chain links TRBV7-8 with TRBJ2-5; D gene uncertain. Trimming pared 1 base from V and 0 bases from J, leaving 3 bases between. Germline CDR1 reads SGHVS; CDR2 reads FQNEAQ. The CDR3 is 13 residues long. In DNA, the CDR3 is TGTGCCAGCAGCTTAGAATACCAAGAGACCCAGTACTTC. As protein: CASSLEYQETQYF.